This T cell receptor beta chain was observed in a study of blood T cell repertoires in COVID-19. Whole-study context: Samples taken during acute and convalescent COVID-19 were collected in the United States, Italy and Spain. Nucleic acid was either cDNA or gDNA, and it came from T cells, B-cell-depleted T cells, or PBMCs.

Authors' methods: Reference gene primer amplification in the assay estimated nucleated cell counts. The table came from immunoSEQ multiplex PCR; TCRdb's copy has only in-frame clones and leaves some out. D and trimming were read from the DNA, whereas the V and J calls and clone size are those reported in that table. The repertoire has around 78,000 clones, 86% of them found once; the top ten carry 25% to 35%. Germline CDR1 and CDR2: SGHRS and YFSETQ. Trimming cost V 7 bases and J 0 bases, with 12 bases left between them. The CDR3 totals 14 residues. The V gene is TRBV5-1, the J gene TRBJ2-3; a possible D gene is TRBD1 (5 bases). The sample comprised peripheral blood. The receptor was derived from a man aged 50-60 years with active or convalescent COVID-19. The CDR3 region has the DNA TGCGCCAGCCGGACGGACACTAGCACAGATACGCAGTATTTT. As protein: CASRTDTSTDTQYF.